A single T cell receptor beta chain is shown here with its context. This CDR3 region has 14 residues. Deletions cut 4 bases from V and 5 bases from J, with 15 bases between. This specimen belongs to a study of cytomegalovirus exposure and HLA in healthy donors. Primers: 60 Vbeta forward and 13 Jbeta reverse. Using immunoSEQ multiplex PCR, the repertoire was profiled, and TCRdb retains in-frame clones only, with some absent. The sample carries about 150,000 clones, roughly 77% recorded once. This receptor was taken from a human donor in good health. The sample taken for sequencing was PBMCs. The rearrangement links TRBV5-3 to TRBJ1-1; D may be TRBD1 (5 bases). TRBV5-3 is an open reading frame, and its role is uncertain. This CDR3 is CARSGASRETEAFF. In DNA, the CDR3 is TGTGCCAGAAGCGGGGCGAGTCGTGAAACTGAAGCTTTCTTT.